These 22 T cell receptor beta chains came from one sample sequenced in a study of post-analysis software for immune sequencing data. Study results and limitations: When patients were compared with controls, roughly five TRBV segments were more frequent, TRBV5-6, TRBV5-1 and TRBV20-1 among them.

TCR beta cDNA libraries included unique molecular identifiers. TCRdb re-called the PCR reads through MiXCR, storing one row per CDR3 protein. Among 400,000 to 500,000 distinct CDR3 sequences listed, roughly 38% were seen once. Their antigens are not known. The sample taken for sequencing was blood. Receptors were obtained from a girl aged 2 to 10 with multiple sclerosis.

This chain uses TRBV12-3 or TRBV12-4 with TRBJ1-5; 9 bases agree with TRBD1. The V gene end was trimmed by 7 bases and the J gene end by 0 bases; junction bases not matched to a gene: 13. The length of the CDR3 is 18 residues. CDR3 nucleotide sequence: TGTGCCAGCACCGGGACAGGGTCTTGGCTATATAGCAATCAGCCCCAGCATTTT. It codes for CASTGTGSWLYSNQPQHF.

This clonotype was seen more than once but under ten times. The chain recombines TRBV29-1 with TRBJ2-3, with D possibly being TRBD1 or TRBD2 (5 bases each). V lost 3 bases and J 2 bases, leaving 21 bases between the germline ends. This CDR3 spans 17 amino acids. Germline V gene lookup returns CDR1 SQVTM and CDR2 ANQGSEA. In nucleotides, the CDR3 is TGCAGCGTTGAGGTTGAGGGACCTTCGTGGGACACAGATACGCAGTATTTT. Encoded protein: CSVEVEGPSWDTDTQYF.

This clonotype was picked up a small number of times. V gene TRBV5-1 combines with J gene TRBJ2-1; weak D call: TRBD2 (6 bases). The CDR3 consists of 15 residues. The V gene's germline CDR1 is SGHRS and CDR2 YFSETQ. The V end lost 2 bases, the J end lost 3 bases, and 12 bases lay between the germline ends. The CDR3 nucleotides are TGCGCCAGCAGCTTACGGGACTCCCTCTACAATGAGCAGTTCTTC. Its translation: CASSLRDSLYNEQFF.

The chain is built from TRBV9 and TRBJ2-1, with D perhaps given as TRBD1 or TRBD2 (5 bases each). The length of the CDR3 is 14 residues. Germline V gene sequence: CDR1 SGDLS, CDR2 YYNGEE. V lost 4 bases, J lost 4 bases, and 12 bases lay in between. The CDR3 coding sequence is TGTGCCAGCAGCCCGGGACCCATATACAATGAGCAGTTCTTC. Protein sequence: CASSPGPIYNEQFF.

This clonotype was observed at least ten times. This chain connects TRBV10-3 to TRBJ2-7; 7 nucleotides agree with TRBD1. V was clipped by 8 bases and J by 1 base; unmatched bases: 5. The germline gives CDR1 ENHRY, CDR2 SYGVKD. The CDR3 runs 13 residues. The CDR3 sequence: CAISDRVSYEQYF. For the CDR3, the DNA is TGTGCCATCTCCGACAGGGTATCCTACGAGCAGTACTTC.

V usage is TRBV5-1 and J usage is TRBJ2-1; D may be TRBD1 (6 bases). Germline CDR1 reads SGHRS; CDR2 reads YFSETQ. With 4 bases removed from V and 7 bases from J, the gap between germline ends came to 21 bases. The CDR3 loop spans 16 amino acids. CDR3 nucleotide sequence: TGCGCCAGCAGCGAGTTTTGGCCAGGGGACGGAAATGAGCAGTTCTTC. Residues: CASSEFWPGDGNEQFF.

This clonotype was observed a handful of times. V and J are TRBV29-1 and TRBJ2-3; 8 positions agree with TRBD1. This CDR3 is built from 15 residues. Germline V gene lookup returns CDR1 SQVTM and CDR2 ANQGSEA. The junction had 9 bases not matched to a gene; V was cut back by 3 bases and J by 4 bases. CDR3 protein: CSVDVTGARPDTQYF. The CDR3 bases are TGCAGCGTTGACGTGACAGGGGCCCGTCCAGATACGCAGTATTTT.

The rearrangement links TRBV7-2 to TRBJ2-3; a possible D gene is TRBD2 (7 bases). The CDR3 totals 13 residues. Germline CDR1 SGHTA, CDR2 FQGNSA. V lost 6 bases, J lost 10 bases, and 17 bases lay in between. The CDR3 coding sequence is TGTGCCAGCAGATACAGCGGGACAATCGCGCAGTATTTT. Translating it yields CASRYSGTIAQYF.

The chain is built from TRBV29-1 and TRBJ2-1; 8 bases line up with TRBD2. The CDR3 has 21 residues. The J segment lost 6 bases and the V segment lost 6 bases, leaving 31 bases of the junction unmatched. Germline assignment: CDR1 SQVTM and CDR2 ANQGSEA. The CDR3 DNA is TGCAGCGTGCCGAAGACCCGGACTAGCAGGAGGATCCCCAAGATCACCAATGAGCAGTTCTTC. Translated, it gives CSVPKTRTSRRIPKITNEQFF.

The chain is built from TRBV19 and TRBJ2-7, with D perhaps being TRBD1 or TRBD2 (5 bases each). V was pared by 2 bases and J by 1 base, with 21 bases between. This CDR3 contains 18 residues. Germline-derived CDR1 and CDR2 are LNHDA and SQIVND (reference sequence). The DNA of the CDR3 is TGTGCCAGTAGTATAAGTGCGCCTCGTGGGACGGGATCCTACGAGCAGTACTTC. Residues: CASSISAPRGTGSYEQYF.

This clonotype was found a few times. J is TRBJ2-7 and V is TRBV7-2, with 12 bases lining up with TRBD2. Per germline, CDR1 SGHTA and CDR2 FQGNSA. Trimming removed 3 bases from V and 1 base from J; junction bases left unmatched: 4. The CDR3 runs 16 residues. CDR3 DNA: TGTGCCAGCAGCTTCTCCGGACTAGCGGGATCCTACGAGCAGTACTTC. Translation: CASSFSGLAGSYEQYF.

This clonotype has just a few counts. The rearrangement joins TRBV7-8 to TRBJ2-7; tentative D call: TRBD1 (5 bases). V was trimmed by 0 bases and J by 0 bases, leaving 12 bases between them. This CDR3 is 16 amino acids long. Germline V gene sequence: CDR1 SGHVS, CDR2 FQNEAQ. The CDR3 nucleotides read TGTGCCAGCAGCTTAGCGCGACAGATCAGCTCCTACGAGCAGTACTTC. It codes for CASSLARQISSYEQYF.

This chain joins TRBV6-2 or TRBV6-3 and TRBJ2-2; TRBD2 agrees at 8 bases. The ends lost 7 bases at V and 7 bases at J; junction bases unmatched: 17. Germline assignment: CDR1 MNHEY and CDR2 SVGEGT. The CDR3 spans 17 residues. CDR3 coding DNA: TGTGCCAGCAATCACTACAGACTAAGCGGGAGCGGCGGGGAGCTGTTTTTT. Translation gives CASNHYRLSGSGGELFF.

This rearrangement joins TRBV6-4 to TRBJ1-4; 7 bases match TRBD1. The CDR3 extends over 17 amino acids. Germline V lookup: CDR1 MRHNA, CDR2 SNTAGT. The ends lost 2 bases at V and 0 bases at J; junction bases unmatched: 6. CDR3 residues: CASSDAETGSTNEKLFF. CDR3 bases: TGTGCCAGCAGTGACGCCGAGACAGGGTCAACTAATGAAAAACTGTTTTTT.

The chain couples TRBV7-9 to TRBJ2-1; 13 nucleotides align to TRBD2. Germline V gives CDR1 SEHNR, CDR2 FQNEAQ (reference sequence). This CDR3 contains 17 residues. Germline trimming cut 3 bases from V and 5 bases from J; bases unmatched to any gene: 7. The CDR3 DNA is TGTGCCAGCAGCTTTAGGCCGGGACTAGCGGGGAACAATGAGCAGTTCTTC. Translated: CASSFRPGLAGNNEQFF.

This clonotype showed up just a few times. The rearrangement joins TRBV9 to TRBJ2-1; D is unresolved. This CDR3 has 13 amino acids. Trimming pared 0 bases from V and 6 bases from J, leaving 7 bases between. Germline CDR1 is SGDLS and CDR2 is YYNGEE. The CDR3 DNA is TGTGCCAGCAGCGTAGGCTCGACCAATGAGCAGTTCTTC. Its protein is CASSVGSTNEQFF.

J is TRBJ1-1 and V is TRBV11-2; D unclear. Trimming stripped 3 bases from V and 10 bases from J, with 9 bases between. Germline CDR1 is SGHAT and CDR2 is FQNNGV. This CDR3 is 11 amino acids long. The CDR3 nucleotides are TGTGCCAGCAGCTTGCAGAGACGAGCTTTCTTT. Its translation is CASSLQRRAFF. Full variable domain (missing parts from reference TRBV11-2 and TRBJ1-1): EAGVAQSPRYKIIEKRQSVAFWCNPISGHATLYWYQQILGQGPKLLIQFQNNGVVDDSQLPKDRFSAERLKGVDSTLKIQPAKLEDSAVYLCASSLQRRAFFGQGTRLTVV.

This clonotype was observed a few times. The rearrangement links TRBV7-2 to TRBJ1-2, with 10 bases identical to TRBD1. The V segment lost 3 bases and the J segment 7 bases; nucleotides outside the gene matches: 8. CDR1 and CDR2 (germline): SGHTA, FQGNSA. This CDR3 region has 15 residues. CDR3 nucleotides: TGTGCCAGCAGCTTCCCGGGACAGGGGTCTTCTGGCTACACCTTC. Protein product: CASSFPGQGSSGYTF.

This clonotype was picked up a small number of times. The rearrangement uses TRBV9 and TRBJ2-4; the D gene is possibly TRBD1 (6 bases). The DNA end is a closer match to TRBJ2-7, so the J assignment may be wrong. The CDR3 extends over 15 amino acids. The V gene's germline CDR1 is SGDLS and CDR2 YYNGEE. The CDR3 sequence: CASSVAGQGIYEQYF. CDR3 DNA sequence: TGTGCCAGCAGCGTAGCGGGGCAGGGGATCTACGAGCAGTACTTC.

The CDR3 region has the DNA TGTGCCAGCAGCCGACAGGGGGAGTATGGCTACACCTTC. Amino acids: CASSRQGEYGYTF. The chain is built from TRBV13 and TRBJ1-2, with 9 positions matching TRBD1. After removal of 5 bases from V and 5 bases from J, the junction contained 3 bases not matched to a gene. The CDR3 totals 13 residues. Germline-derived CDR1 and CDR2 are PRHDT and FYEKMQ (reference sequence).

This clonotype was recorded a few times. This CDR3 is CASFPPPGWNTEAFF. The CDR3 DNA reads as TGTGCCAGCTTTCCTCCCCCGGGATGGAACACTGAAGCTTTCTTT. The gene calls are TRBV28 and TRBJ1-1; no definite D call. CDR3 length equals 15 residues. V gave up 8 bases and J gave up 1 base, with 17 bases separating them. Germline lookup yields CDR1 MDHEN and CDR2 SYDVKM.

The chain is built from TRBV4-1 and TRBJ2-1; TRBD2 matches 8 bases. Looked up from germline, CDR1 is MGHRA and CDR2 is YSYEKL. Trimming at V came to 6 bases and at J to 12 bases, leaving 13 bases not matched to a gene. The CDR3 is 14 amino acids. This CDR3 is CASSLTTSGGVQFF. As DNA, the CDR3 is TGCGCCAGCAGTCTTACTACCTCGGGAGGGGTGCAGTTCTTC.